The 27 T cell receptor beta chains below come from one sample, sequenced in a study of human T cells and chemical hapten exposure. MiXCR was run by TCRdb on the RACE reads, yielding one entry per CDR3 protein. The table lists about 84,000 distinct CDR3 sequences, more than 10% of them singletons, with 3% to 4% in the top ten. Time point denoted: patch test 3, about 24 weeks after DPC sensitization. Treatment given: therapeutic diphenylcyclopropenone sensitization with weekly scalp DPC. This sample comprised whole blood, obtained in connection with sensitization to the hapten diphenylcyclopropenone (DPC). The source of these receptors is a woman aged 45-60 years with alopecia areata. Some clones in this sample may be carry-over from other donors' samples.

This clonotype was seen a few times. The chain joins TRBV15 to TRBJ1-5; 8 bases are shared with TRBD1. The CDR3 is made up of 15 amino acids. The trim removed 3 bases at V and 4 bases at J, leaving 5 bases unmatched. The V gene's germline CDR1 is LNHNV and CDR2 YYDKDF (reference sequence). CDR3 protein: CATSSRQGRNQPQHF. CDR3 coding DNA: TGTGCCACCAGCAGTAGACAGGGGCGGAATCAGCCCCAGCATTTT.

Note on this clonotype: This may be a read error: a much more frequent sequence differs by one nucleotide. V is TRBV10-3 and J is TRBJ1-5; D gene ambiguous. The CDR3 is 12 residues long. Trimming left V 11 bases short and J 1 base short, with 9 bases between. Germline V gives CDR1 ENHRY, CDR2 SYGVKD. CDR3 DNA sequence: TGTGCCGGTGGGTCGAGCAATCAGCCCCAGCATTTT. Translated, it gives CAGGSSNQPQHF.

The rearrangement uses TRBV7-2 and TRBJ2-6, with a possible D match to TRBD1 (5 bases). Trimming left V 1 base short and J 0 bases short, with 13 bases between. There are 18 residues in the CDR3. Looked up from germline, CDR1 is SGHTA and CDR2 is FQGNSA. The CDR3 bases are TGTGCCAGCAGCTTAGGGGGCGGTATCCACTCTGGGGCCAACGTCCTGACTTTC. This codes for CASSLGGGIHSGANVLTF.

This clonotype was seen at least ten times. An end of the junction differs from the germline gene, which may be a read error. This sequence joins TRBV24-1 and TRBJ2-1, with 11 bases matching TRBD1. CDR3 length: 10 residues. Germline V CDR1 and CDR2: KGHDR, SFDVKD. CDR3 sequence reads: CATGQGALIF. The CDR3 DNA reads as TGTGCCACCGGACAGGGGGCTTTGATCTTC.

This clonotype was detected only a few times. The rearrangement uses TRBV20-1 and TRBJ1-5; D perhaps matches TRBD1 (5 bases). Germline V gene data show CDR1 as DFQATT and CDR2 as SNEGSKA (reference sequence). Trimming left V 2 bases short and J 9 bases short, with 20 bases between. This CDR3 region has 15 residues. Here the CDR3 reads CSARPSGGTHRPQHF. CDR3 DNA sequence: TGCAGTGCTAGACCCTCCGGGGGGACCCATCGGCCCCAGCATTTT.

This clonotype has at least ten counts. The chain is built from TRBV14 and TRBJ2-7; TRBD2 matches at 15 bases. The CDR3 loop spans 20 amino acids. V trimming: 0 bases; J trimming: 3 bases; junction bases outside the gene matches: 12. The germline CDR1 and CDR2 sequences are SGHDN and FVKESK. Here the CDR3 reads CASSQDISGTSGRTHYEQYF. Written as DNA, the CDR3 is TGTGCCAGCAGCCAAGATATAAGCGGGACTAGCGGGAGGACCCACTACGAGCAGTACTTC.

Concerning this clonotype itself: This may come from a read error, since a much larger clone is one base off. The genes are TRBV7-2 and TRBJ2-1, with 13 bases identical to TRBD2. CDR1 and CDR2 from the germline V gene are SGHTA and FQGNSA. Trimming at V came to 8 bases and at J to 7 bases, leaving 11 bases not matched to a gene. This CDR3 is built from 16 residues. For the CDR3, the DNA is TGTGCCAGCGGCGGACAAACTAGCGGGAGGGGAAATGAGCAGTTCTTC. It specifies CASGGQTSGRGNEQFF.

This clonotype was observed at least ten times. The V and J genes are TRBV29-1 and TRBJ1-6; a weak D match, TRBD1 (5 bases). V was pared by 5 bases and J by 6 bases, with 11 bases between. The CDR3 extends over 13 amino acids. Germline CDR1 reads SQVTM; CDR2 reads ANQGSEA. CDR3 loop: CSVRDFSNSPLHF. Here the CDR3 DNA reads TGCAGCGTTAGGGACTTCTCTAATTCACCCCTCCACTTT.

There are many counts of this clonotype. The V gene is TRBV28, the J gene TRBJ2-7; 8 bases are a match to TRBD2. The CDR3 contains 16 residues. J gave up 7 bases and V 1 base, and 12 bases lay outside the gene matches. Germline lookup yields CDR1 MDHEN and CDR2 SYDVKM. The CDR3 sequence is CASSLSREGRFGEQYF. Here the CDR3 DNA reads TGTGCCAGCAGTTTATCACGGGAGGGCCGGTTTGGGGAGCAGTACTTC.

The genes are TRBV6-1 and TRBJ1-2; no reliable D call. The CDR3 consists of 16 residues. The V gene lost 0 bases and the J gene lost 0 bases, with 11 bases spanning the gap. Germline assignment: CDR1 MNHNS and CDR2 SASEGT. For the CDR3, the DNA is TGTGCCAGCAGTGAAGCGGGAGTGAGATCTAACTATGGCTACACCTTC. Residues: CASSEAGVRSNYGYTF.

This clonotype has at least ten counts. The chain uses TRBV12-3 or TRBV12-4 and TRBJ2-7; 10 nucleotides align to TRBD2. Germline trimming cut 7 bases from V and 0 bases from J; bases unmatched to any gene: 3. The CDR3 sequence is 14 residues long. The CDR3 is CASTVAGGSYEQYF. The CDR3 DNA follows: TGTGCCAGCACCGTAGCGGGAGGCTCCTACGAGCAGTACTTC.

Many counts were recorded for this clonotype. V usage is TRBV7-2 and J usage is TRBJ2-1; possibly TRBD1 for D (6 bases). Germline loops: CDR1 SGHTA, CDR2 FQGNSA. The CDR3 is 14 residues long. V was cut by 8 bases and J by 3 bases, with 14 bases left in between. The CDR3 DNA reads as TGTGCCAGCCTAAAGGACAGAAACTACAATGAGCAGTTCTTC. Protein product: CASLKDRNYNEQFF.

This chain links TRBV11-2 with TRBJ2-3; perhaps TRBD1 as D (6 bases). V lost 3 bases and J 3 bases, leaving 10 bases between the germline ends. The CDR3 loop spans 14 amino acids. Germline V CDR1 and CDR2: SGHAT, FQNNGV. The CDR3 region is CASSFQGKTDTQYF. CDR3 DNA sequence: TGTGCCAGCAGCTTCCAGGGGAAGACAGATACGCAGTATTTT.

This clonotype has at least ten counts. The rearrangement uses TRBV12-3 or TRBV12-4 and TRBJ2-2; TRBD2 matches 9 bases. CDR3 length equals 14 residues. J was trimmed by 6 bases and V by 2 bases; bases with no gene match: 1. The CDR3 region is CASSLLAGPGELFF. For the CDR3, the DNA is TGTGCCAGCAGTTTACTAGCGGGACCCGGGGAGCTGTTTTTT.

This clonotype showed up many times. The chain combines TRBV5-1 with TRBJ1-6; D perhaps matches TRBD1 (6 bases). CDR1 and CDR2 from the germline V gene are SGHRS and YFSETQ. The CDR3 spans 15 residues. V lost 3 bases to trimming and J lost 10 bases, with 17 bases between them. CDR3 sequence (DNA): TGCGCCAGCAGCTCCTCAGGGGAGGTGGGATCACCCCTCCACTTT. Amino acid sequence: CASSSSGEVGSPLHF.

This clonotype has a handful of counts. The chain couples TRBV28 to TRBJ2-7; a weak D match, TRBD1 (6 bases). Germline values: CDR1 MDHEN, CDR2 SYDVKM. The V end was cut by 6 bases, the J end by 5 bases, with 17 bases between. The length of the CDR3 is 14 residues. The CDR3 nucleotides are TGTGCCAGCAGCCTGGTACAGGGTGGCCACGAGCAGTACTTC. This sequence encodes CASSLVQGGHEQYF.

V usage is TRBV7-6 and J usage is TRBJ2-7; tentatively, D is TRBD1 (6 bases). In germline, CDR1 is SGHVS, CDR2 FNYEAQ. Trimming cost V 4 bases and J 3 bases, with 10 bases left between them. The CDR3 loop spans 13 amino acids. CDR3 nucleotides: TGTGCCAGCAGCTCCGGGACACACTACGAGCAGTACTTC. This codes for CASSSGTHYEQYF.

This clonotype occurred many times. V gene TRBV7-9 combines with J gene TRBJ2-1; 8 bases agree with TRBD2. CDR3 length equals 15 residues. Per the germline V gene, CDR1 is SEHNR and CDR2 is FQNEAQ (reference sequence). The J segment lost 9 bases and the V segment lost 1 base, leaving 8 bases of the junction unmatched. This CDR3 is CASSLVAAGGAEQFF. For the CDR3, the DNA is TGTGCCAGCAGCTTAGTGGCGGCGGGAGGAGCTGAGCAGTTCTTC.

The table lists this clonotype with many counts. V usage is TRBV9 and J usage is TRBJ2-3; D gene ambiguous. The CDR3 extends over 13 amino acids. The V end lost 4 bases, the J end lost 6 bases, and 12 bases lay between the germline ends. The V gene's germline CDR1 is SGDLS and CDR2 YYNGEE. This chain's CDR3 is CASSFRIRDTQYF. CDR3 bases: TGTGCCAGCAGCTTCCGGATCCGGGATACGCAGTATTTT.

As regards this clonotype: A much larger clone is a single base away; this may be a read error. The chain has TRBV18 and TRBJ2-1, with TRBD1 matching 8 bases. This CDR3 is 15 amino acids long. Germline assignment: CDR1 KGHSH and CDR2 LQKENI. The CDR3 DNA is TGTGACAGCTCACTCAGGGGGCGCCTAAACAATGAGCAGTTCTTC. Translating it yields CDSSLRGRLNNEQFF.

This clonotype occurred many times. This chain connects TRBV3-1 to TRBJ1-1; D ambiguous. This CDR3 is 13 amino acids long. Germline CDR1 LGHDT, CDR2 YNNKEL (reference sequence). Between the trimmed V and J ends, which lost 0 bases and 5 bases, there was a span of 7 bases. CDR3 bases: TGTGCCAGCAGCCAAGATCCAGGAACTGAAGCTTTCTTT. This gives the protein CASSQDPGTEAFF. The variable domain in full, completed from reference TRBV3-1 and TRBJ1-1, reads DTAVSQTPKYLVTQMGNDKSIKCEQNLGHDTMYWYKQDSKKFLKIMFSYNNKELIINETVPNRFSPKSPDKAHLNLHINSLELGDSAVYFCASSQDPGTEAFFGQGTRLTVV.

V usage is TRBV20-1 and J usage is TRBJ2-7; D might be TRBD1 or TRBD2, each matching 5 bases. Germline assignment: CDR1 DFQATT and CDR2 SNEGSKA (reference sequence). This CDR3 is built from 12 residues. The V gene lost 6 bases and the J gene lost 6 bases, with 15 bases spanning the gap. DNA of the CDR3: TGCAGTGCCATCGGCGAGGGGCGCGAGCAGTACTTC. Encoded protein: CSAIGEGREQYF.

There are many counts of this clonotype. V is TRBV24-1 and J is TRBJ2-5; 12 nucleotides line up with TRBD1. V lost 2 bases, J lost 5 bases, and 5 bases stayed unmatched. The V gene's germline CDR1 is KGHDR and CDR2 SFDVKD. The CDR3 contains 16 residues. The CDR3 reads CATSDSGTGGRETQYF. The CDR3 DNA reads as TGTGCCACCAGTGATTCCGGGACAGGGGGCAGGGAGACCCAGTACTTC.

The chain recombines TRBV27 with TRBJ2-7; 9 bases are shared with TRBD2. Germline trimming cut 5 bases from V and 7 bases from J; bases unmatched to any gene: 9. The CDR3 sequence is 14 residues long. Germline-derived CDR1 and CDR2 are MNHEY and SMNVEV (reference sequence). The chain's CDR3 is CASSLLAGPGEQYF. The DNA for the CDR3 is TGTGCCAGCAGTCTACTAGCGGGCCCGGGTGAGCAGTACTTC.

This clonotype was detected only a few times. J is TRBJ2-3 and V is TRBV27; 9 bases agree with TRBD1. Germline V gene data show CDR1 as MNHEY and CDR2 as SMNVEV (reference sequence). This CDR3 spans 17 amino acids. V gave up 2 bases and J gave up 4 bases; unmatched junction bases: 10. CDR3 amino acids: CASSLQAQGASADTQYF. As DNA, the CDR3 is TGTGCCAGCAGTTTACAGGCACAGGGGGCATCCGCAGATACGCAGTATTTT.

This clonotype was counted many times. The V gene is TRBV19, the J gene TRBJ2-1, with TRBD2 matching 11 bases. Trimming cost V 8 bases and J 5 bases; bases outside gene matches: 5. The germline gives CDR1 LNHDA, CDR2 SQIVND (reference sequence). The CDR3 runs 14 residues. The CDR3 DNA reads TGTGCCAGTTCCGGGACTAGCGGCAACAATGAGCAGTTCTTC. It is translated as CASSGTSGNNEQFF.

This clonotype was seen repeatedly, ten times or more. CDR3 protein: CASSEYRLGLYEQYF. In nucleotides, the CDR3 is TGTGCCAGCAGTGAGTACCGACTAGGCCTCTACGAGCAGTACTTC. The J gene is TRBJ2-7, the V gene TRBV2, with D possibly matching TRBD2 (6 bases). The germline gives CDR1 SNHLY, CDR2 FYNNEI. The ends were cut back, 3 bases at V and 3 bases at J, with 15 bases in the middle. The CDR3 runs 15 residues.